The rows below give T cell receptor beta chains drawn from one sample of a study of OX40 agonist ivuxolimab in advanced cancers. TCRdb's table, derived via immunoSEQ multiplex PCR, lists solely in-frame clones and lacks some. The sample contains 84,000 or so clones, 94% of which appear only once. The sequencing here drew on CD4+ or CD8+ T cells sorted from blood, taken in a trial of the OX40 agonist ivuxolimab. The source of these receptors is an adult with an advanced solid tumor such as melanoma, head and neck, liver or kidney cancer. Both conserved end residues are trimmed from each CDR3. Rows may omit the clone size; those that give it use once, few, many or a size class.

ASSTPGRQPYEQY,TRBJ2-7,TRBV7-9,NA
ASSEPGSGGYT,TRBJ1-2,TRBV2,NA
ASSSPTNDTQY,TRBJ2-3,TRBV5-4,NA
ASRSGGGDEQY,TRBJ2-7,TRBV6-6,NA
ASSQERSDSSPYGYT,TRBJ1-2,TRBV4-2,NA
ASSSAAGTGEPYEQY,TRBJ2-7,TRBV27,NA
ASSLGWGQKETQY,TRBJ2-5,TRBV5-1,NA
ASGEASYEQY,NA,TRBV14,NA
ASSIGTYEQY,NA,TRBV19,once
ASGEGRDVQETQY,TRBJ2-5,TRBV4-1,NA
ASSRGTLGRRSETQY,TRBJ2-5,TRBV7-8,NA
ASSPPPSSEQY,TRBJ2-7,TRBV18,once
SVGTGGYQPQH,TRBJ1-5,TRBV29-1,NA
ASSVFTGSSGANVLT,TRBJ2-6,TRBV9,NA
SVEVRAGGTLPYEQY,TRBJ2-7,TRBV29-1,NA
ASSSTGGISGYT,TRBJ1-2,TRBV5-8,NA
ASSLGTSGTYEQY,TRBJ2-7,TRBV13,NA
ASSPFPRGPNYGYT,TRBJ1-2,TRBV4-3,NA
ASQQGSPYEQY,TRBJ2-7,TRBV6-5,NA
ASTPLRDSGNTIY,TRBJ1-3,TRBV19,NA
ASSLRLSSYNEQF,TRBJ2-1,TRBV19,NA
ASSQVMGLSNEQF,TRBJ2-1,TRBV4-2,NA
ASPQQGGDGYT,TRBJ1-2,TRBV2,NA
ASSYSIGISYEQY,TRBJ2-7,TRBV6-6,NA
SVDRGTGWKETQY,TRBJ2-5,TRBV29-1,NA
ASSSTTGGVGNTIY,TRBJ1-3,TRBV7-9,NA
ASSFGHLGTEAF,TRBJ1-1,TRBV5-1,NA
ASSLSRTEETQY,TRBJ2-5,TRBV13,NA
ASSPLVGERTDTQY,TRBJ2-3,TRBV28,NA
ASSQDRGPSMGYT,TRBJ1-2,TRBV4-3,NA
ASSLGFQETQY,TRBJ2-5,TRBV5-6,NA
ASSHRPAPGNEQF,TRBJ2-1,TRBV14,once
ASSSPFQGKANTGELF,TRBJ2-2,TRBV7-2,NA
ASSTRPGGGETQY,TRBJ2-5,TRBV27,NA
ASSIVGTGPYGYT,TRBJ1-2,TRBV19,NA
ATEESGNTIY,TRBJ1-3,TRBV10-3,NA
ASSQVLGETQY,TRBJ2-5,TRBV4-2,once
ASSFLTGPMNTEAF,TRBJ1-1,TRBV7-2,NA
ASSHGNEQF,TRBJ2-1,TRBV9,once
ASSLALGEQY,TRBJ2-7,TRBV5-4,NA
ASSFGLAVHTSYEQY,TRBJ2-7,TRBV7-2,NA
ASSLRDRGRLRTEAF,TRBJ1-1,TRBV5-4,NA
ASSLVAASYEQY,TRBJ2-7,TRBV13,NA
ASSEPLGQGTYEQY,TRBJ2-7,TRBV11-2,NA
ATSRDRLAGGNEQF,TRBJ2-1,TRBV15,NA
ASSLYRGSIYEQY,TRBJ2-7,TRBV7-2,NA
ASSPRESNNEQF,TRBJ2-1,TRBV11-1,NA
ASSEEGGTDTQY,TRBJ2-3,TRBV2,once
ASSSGATNEKLF,TRBJ1-4,TRBV28,NA
ASIHRGLGGTEAF,TRBJ1-1,TRBV2,NA
ASSFGGSQPQH,TRBJ1-5,TRBV7-2,few
ASRGGVSNQPQH,TRBJ1-5,TRBV27,few
ASSRLLEGNQPQH,TRBJ1-5,TRBV5-6,NA
ASSPGLAEQF,TRBJ2-1,TRBV11-1,NA
ASSPLFRGGEQY,TRBJ2-7,TRBV9,NA
ASSLEGNEQY,TRBJ2-7,TRBV5-1,NA